The present entry profiles one TCR beta chain with its context. Its specificity is not known. The data derive from a study of cytomegalovirus exposure and HLA in healthy donors. Study results and caveats: It emerged from a later analysis that several of the most significant clusters appeared to be linked to common viral pathogens. A missense DCLRE1C variant was associated with V- and J-gene trimming of TCR beta chains in a later analysis, and an independent cohort replicated the association.

It was with 60 Vbeta and 13 Jbeta primers that the PCR ran. Assay used: immunoSEQ multiplex PCR; TCRdb lists only in-frame clones, some missing. The profile covers nearly 110,000 clones, with 74% appearing a single time and 14% taken by the ten largest. V was clipped by 4 bases and J by 2 bases, with 16 bases between them. Germline CDR1 KGHSH, CDR2 LQKENI. The CDR3 has 16 residues. The sample taken for sequencing was PBMCs. The V and J genes are TRBV18 and TRBJ2-3; tentative D call: TRBD1 (6 bases). The clonotype originates from a woman between 40 and 50 years old in good health and CMV-seropositive. In DNA form, the CDR3 reads TGTGCCAGCTCACACAAACAGGGAGTAGACACAGATACGCAGTATTTT. This codes for CASSHKQGVDTDTQYF. Based on the CDR3 plus reference TRBV18 and TRBJ2-3, the full variable domain is NAGVMQNPRHLVRRRGQEARLRCSPMKGHSHVYWYRQLPEEGLKFMVYLQKENIIDESGMPKERFSAEFPKEGPSILRIQQVVRGDSAAYFCASSHKQGVDTDTQYFGPGTRLTVL.